This T cell receptor beta chain was profiled in a study of T-cell memory formation after mild COVID-19. The trim removed 3 bases at V and 8 bases at J, leaving 7 bases unmatched. The CDR3 is 15 amino acids. Germline V gene lookup returns CDR1 SGHTA and CDR2 FQGNSA. Points on this clonotype: Its antigen is not known.

Whole-study findings and limits: Pre-infection memory harbored some responding clones, suggesting cross-reactive memory joined. Clonal second-wave expansions that peaked on day 37 had unconfirmed SARS-CoV-2 specificity.

TCRdb used MiXCR to reprocess the 5' RACE reads, holding one entry per CDR3 protein. The sample lists about 390,000 distinct CDR3 sequences, about 16% occurring once. The source material was PBMCs or a T cell subset sorted from them (not recorded which). V is TRBV7-2 and J is TRBJ2-3; the match to TRBD2 covers 11 bases. The sequence was obtained from a man aged 18 to 35 who had mild COVID-19 (a few samples of this study predate the infection). Cell type and time point are not known. CDR3 protein: CASSFIAGGPGTQYF. CDR3 bases: TGTGCCAGCAGCTTTATAGCGGGGGGGCCCGGTACGCAGTATTTT.